This is a list of T cell receptor beta chains from one sample in a study of T cell changes during pregnancy in multiple sclerosis. Method: immunoSEQ multiplex PCR; TCRdb's copy keeps in-frame clones and lacks some. The sample has 25,000 to 35,000 clones; 88% are singletons. The sample in question was CD4+ T cells from peripheral blood mononuclear cells, obtained in the first trimester of pregnancy. These receptors came from a female donor in good health, enrolled as a control in a pregnancy study. Both conserved end residues are part of each CDR3. A D gene is named only where the DNA matches it firmly. Part of the rows lack a size; the others show once, few, many or a class for expanded clones.

DNA: TGTGCCAGCAGCCATGAGACAGGGGATGAGCAGTACTTC
CDR3: CASSHETGDEQYF
size: -
D: TRBD1
V: TRBV7-9
J: TRBJ2-7
length: 13

DNA: TGTGCCACCAAAAAAGGGGAGGGTTTGGCCGCCGAAGCTTTCTTT
CDR3: CATKKGEGLAAEAFF
size: -
D: -
V: TRBV18
J: TRBJ1-1
length: 15

DNA: TGTGCCAGCAGCCAAAGACAGGACCAAGAGACCCAGTACTTC
CDR3: CASSQRQDQETQYF
size: -
D: -
V: TRBV9
J: TRBJ2-5
length: 14

DNA: TGTGCCAGTACCCCCGACAGGGGCACTGAAGCTTTCTTT
CDR3: CASTPDRGTEAFF
size: -
D: TRBD1
V: TRBV19
J: TRBJ1-1
length: 13

DNA: TGTGCCAGCAGCCCTGACCGGGACAGCCACTATGGCTACACCTTC
CDR3: CASSPDRDSHYGYTF
size: -
D: TRBD1
V: TRBV6-5
J: TRBJ1-2
length: 15

DNA: TGTGCCACCACCGGACAGCCCTACAATGAGCAGTTCTTC
CDR3: CATTGQPYNEQFF
size: -
D: -
V: TRBV15
J: TRBJ2-1
length: 13

DNA: TGTGCCAGCAGCTCCTTTAAACAGGGGCACGCTTTCTTT
CDR3: CASSSFKQGHAFF
size: -
D: TRBD1
V: TRBV7-2
J: TRBJ1-1
length: 13

DNA: TGCGCCAGCAGCCAAGATTATGGCAGGGTGGAGTATCAGCCCCAGCATTTT
CDR3: CASSQDYGRVEYQPQHF
size: -
D: -
V: TRBV4-3
J: TRBJ1-5
length: 17

DNA: TGTGCCTGGAGTGTCCCTAAGGGGCTGAAAGAGACCCAGTACTTC
CDR3: CAWSVPKGLKETQYF
size: -
D: -
V: TRBV30
J: TRBJ2-5
length: 15

DNA: TGCGCCAGCAGCTCGGCCGGACAGGGGGATGTCTATGGCTACACCTTC
CDR3: CASSSAGQGDVYGYTF
size: -
D: TRBD1
V: TRBV5-1
J: TRBJ1-2
length: 16

DNA: TGTGCCAGCAGCTTGCCAGGGATAGGAACCGGGGAGCTGTTTTTT
CDR3: CASSLPGIGTGELFF
size: -
D: -
V: TRBV7-9
J: TRBJ2-2
length: 15

DNA: TGTGCCAGCAGCTTAGAGGGGACAGGGGGAAGAGGAGGAAACACCATATATTTT
CDR3: CASSLEGTGGRGGNTIYF
size: -
D: TRBD1
V: TRBV7-2
J: TRBJ1-3
length: 18

DNA: TGTGCCAGCAGCCAAGATCTTCGGGACACCGTTAAGTCACCCCTCCACTTT
CDR3: CASSQDLRDTVKSPLHF
size: few
D: -
V: TRBV4-2
J: TRBJ1-6
length: 17

DNA: TGTGCCAGCAGCTTAGGATATCGATCAGGCAGGCTGAACACTGAAGCTTTCTTT
CDR3: CASSLGYRSGRLNTEAFF
size: -
D: -
V: TRBV7-2
J: TRBJ1-1
length: 18

DNA: TGCGCCAGCAGCTGGATGACAGGGGGTTCCTACGAGCAGTACTTC
CDR3: CASSWMTGGSYEQYF
size: -
D: TRBD1
V: TRBV5-1
J: TRBJ2-7
length: 15

DNA: TGCGCCAGCAGCCCTATAGGGACTAGCACAGATACGCAGTATTTT
CDR3: CASSPIGTSTDTQYF
size: -
D: -
V: TRBV5-1
J: TRBJ2-3
length: 15

DNA: TGTGCCAGTAGTGCCCCGGGACAGAATCCCTTTGGCACAGATACGCAGTATTTT
CDR3: CASSAPGQNPFGTDTQYF
size: -
D: TRBD1
V: TRBV19
J: TRBJ2-3
length: 18

DNA: TGTGCCAGCACCAACAGGCGCTCCTACGAGCAGTACTTC
CDR3: CASTNRRSYEQYF
size: -
D: -
V: TRBV6-1
J: TRBJ2-7
length: 13

DNA: TGTGCCTGGAGTCCCCTTACGGGGGTTAGCACAGATACGCAGTATTTT
CDR3: CAWSPLTGVSTDTQYF
size: -
D: -
V: TRBV30
J: TRBJ2-3
length: 16

DNA: TGTGCCAGCAGTTTGGGACTAAATAGTGAGACCCAGTACTTC
CDR3: CASSLGLNSETQYF
size: -
D: TRBD2
V: TRBV11-2
J: TRBJ2-5
length: 14

DNA: TGTGCCAGCAGATGGGGGCGCAACTATGGCTACACCTTC
CDR3: CASRWGRNYGYTF
size: -
D: -
V: TRBV2
J: TRBJ1-2
length: 13

DNA: TGTGCCAGCAGCTTACGGGGACAGGGTCACGAGCAGTACTTC
CDR3: CASSLRGQGHEQYF
size: -
D: TRBD1
V: TRBV27
J: TRBJ2-7
length: 14

DNA: TGTGCCAGCAGCTTAGGGGACAGATTTGTGCCGTATATCGCGAACACCGGGGAGCTGTTTTTT
CDR3: CASSLGDRFVPYIANTGELFF
size: -
D: -
V: TRBV13
J: TRBJ2-2
length: 21

DNA: TGTGCCAGTAGGATGGGGCAAAGGAACACCGGGGAGCTGTTTTTT
CDR3: CASRMGQRNTGELFF
size: -
D: -
V: TRBV19
J: TRBJ2-2
length: 15

DNA: TGTGCCAGCAGTGTGGCTAGCGGGGCTACAGATACGCAGTATTTT
CDR3: CASSVASGATDTQYF
size: -
D: TRBD2
V: TRBV2
J: TRBJ2-3
length: 15

DNA: TGTGCCAGCAGTGATGACAGGTCTAATGAAAAACTGTTTTTT
CDR3: CASSDDRSNEKLFF
size: -
D: -
V: TRBV25-1
J: TRBJ1-4
length: 14

DNA: TGCGCCAGCAGCCAGGACCCGGGACAGTTGGACGGCTACACCTTC
CDR3: CASSQDPGQLDGYTF
size: -
D: TRBD1
V: TRBV4-1
J: TRBJ1-2
length: 15

DNA: TGCGCCAGCAGCTTGGCCGGGGGACGGAATCAGCCCCAGCATTTT
CDR3: CASSLAGGRNQPQHF
size: -
D: -
V: TRBV5-1
J: TRBJ1-5
length: 15

DNA: TGTGCCAGTAGTGTCGGGGGGGGCAATCAGCCCCAGCATTTT
CDR3: CASSVGGGNQPQHF
size: -
D: -
V: TRBV19
J: TRBJ1-5
length: 14

DNA: TGTGCCAGCAGCGTAGAGGGCAGGGTCTTCACAGATACGCAGTATTTT
CDR3: CASSVEGRVFTDTQYF
size: -
D: -
V: TRBV9
J: TRBJ2-3
length: 16

DNA: TGTGCCAGTAGTATGAGAGCCTACACTGAAGCTTTCTTT
CDR3: CASSMRAYTEAFF
size: -
D: -
V: TRBV19
J: TRBJ1-1
length: 13

DNA: TGTGCCAGCAGCGTGGCAGGGGGGCATGGCTACACCTTC
CDR3: CASSVAGGHGYTF
size: -
D: TRBD1
V: TRBV5-6
J: TRBJ1-2
length: 13

DNA: TGTGCCAGCAGCTTAGATATCCTCGGCAGGGCGGAGACCCAGTACTTC
CDR3: CASSLDILGRAETQYF
size: few
D: -
V: TRBV11-2
J: TRBJ2-5
length: 16

DNA: TGTGCCAGCAGCTTAGGACAGGGAATCGGAAAACTGTTTTTT
CDR3: CASSLGQGIGKLFF
size: -
D: TRBD1
V: TRBV5-6
J: TRBJ1-4
length: 14

DNA: TGTGCCAGTAGTATGGGAACAGGGTCTAGCAATCAGCCCCAGCATTTT
CDR3: CASSMGTGSSNQPQHF
size: -
D: -
V: TRBV19
J: TRBJ1-5
length: 16

DNA: TGTGCCAGCTCACCAGCAGGGGAGGGATCTGAAGCTTTCTTT
CDR3: CASSPAGEGSEAFF
size: once
D: -
V: TRBV18
J: TRBJ1-1
length: 14

DNA: TGTGCCAGTATGGTCACGACTGGGACAGGGGTCGAGCAGTACTTC
CDR3: CASMVTTGTGVEQYF
size: -
D: TRBD1
V: TRBV19
J: TRBJ2-7
length: 15

DNA: TGTGCCAGCAGACGGACAGGGGGCGATGAGCAGTTCTTC
CDR3: CASRRTGGDEQFF
size: -
D: TRBD1
V: TRBV6-6
J: TRBJ2-1
length: 13

DNA: TGTGCCAGCAGGGGACTAGCGTCCGAGCAGTACTTC
CDR3: CASRGLASEQYF
size: once
D: TRBD2
V: TRBV7-8
J: TRBJ2-7
length: 12

DNA: TGTGCCAGCAGCGCCCGTTGGGAGAACAATGAGCAGTTCTTC
CDR3: CASSARWENNEQFF
size: -
D: -
V: TRBV9
J: TRBJ2-1
length: 14

DNA: TGTGCCAGCAGCTTAACGCCCATGACAGGACCTTCCGGCTACACCTTC
CDR3: CASSLTPMTGPSGYTF
size: -
D: -
V: TRBV7-3
J: TRBJ1-2
length: 16

DNA: TGCGCCAGCAGCCTAAGCTCCAGGGTAAGCAATCAGCCCCAGCATTTT
CDR3: CASSLSSRVSNQPQHF
size: -
D: -
V: TRBV4-1
J: TRBJ1-5
length: 16

DNA: TGTGCCAGCAGCTTAGTCCGTCTCCGGGACAGGGGGAACGAGCAGTACTTC
CDR3: CASSLVRLRDRGNEQYF
size: -
D: TRBD1
V: TRBV13
J: TRBJ2-7
length: 17

DNA: TGTGCCTGGAGCTCCCCTTTGGCAGCTGGAAACACCATATATTTT
CDR3: CAWSSPLAAGNTIYF
size: -
D: -
V: TRBV30
J: TRBJ1-3
length: 15

DNA: TGTGCCAGCAGTTACGGAGGGGTAGAGACCCAGTACTTC
CDR3: CASSYGGVETQYF
size: -
D: -
V: TRBV6-5
J: TRBJ2-5
length: 13

DNA: TGTGCCAGCAGCCCGACTAGCGGGGGGGCGAGAGATACGCAGTATTTT
CDR3: CASSPTSGGARDTQYF
size: -
D: TRBD2
V: TRBV6-4
J: TRBJ2-3
length: 16

DNA: TGTGCCAGCAGCTTAGATGTCGCTAGCGGGGGTCAAGAGCAGTTCTTC
CDR3: CASSLDVASGGQEQFF
size: -
D: TRBD2
V: TRBV7-2
J: TRBJ2-1
length: 16

DNA: TGCAGTCAAAGACAGGGGCCTGAAGCTTTCTTT
CDR3: CSQRQGPEAFF
size: -
D: TRBD1
V: TRBV29-1
J: TRBJ1-1
length: 11

DNA: TGTGCCAGCAGCTTGGGGCAAGATAATTCACCCCTCCACTTT
CDR3: CASSLGQDNSPLHF
size: -
D: -
V: TRBV5-4
J: TRBJ1-6
length: 14